Here is one T cell receptor beta chain with its context. No cognate antigen has been identified for it. The library was obtained by 5' RACE. The input for every TCR library was roughly 3.5 ug of total RNA. For each sample, cDNA synthesis with SMARTScribe reverse transcriptase was split into eight separate reactions. During cDNA synthesis, template switching was used to introduce unique molecular identifiers that contained a 6-nucleotide sample barcode. Two nested PCRs of around 15 and 10 cycles amplified the TCRalpha and TCRbeta cDNA, and bead purification followed each PCR. Before amplification, the cDNA was treated with uracil DNA-glycosylase and purified using the QIAquick PCR purification kit. The second PCR was the step at which Illumina TruSeq-compatible adapters and sample-specific barcodes were added. TapeStation and Qubit were used to check library quality and concentration, and roughly 5.5 ng of each library was pooled. Sequencing of the pooled libraries was done on an Illumina HiSeq2500 single-index Rapid Run using custom sequencing primers and 2 x 100 bp reads. As for the original processing: PCR and sequencing errors were corrected by UMI-based consensus assembly using MiGEC version 1.2.6. MiXCR version 2.1.1 was used for V(D)J alignment, clonotype assembly and CDR3 extraction. To normalise gene usage, clonotype sharing and MAIT/NKT TCR abundance, the top 1000, 10 000 and 20 000 clonotypes in each sample were analysed. After downsampling to 27 000 UMIs, diversity was calculated as the inverse Simpson index using the vegan R package. Paired Mann-Whitney U tests were applied to discordant twin pairs, and Benjamini-Hochberg correction was used for multiple testing. With the reads reprocessed by TCRdb, a single entry stands for each CDR3 protein sequence and no DNA is reported. The V and J calls, along with clone size, are taken from TCRdb and not from the paper's own processing. The table kept for this sample lists fewer than 110,000 distinct CDR3 sequences. Of the sample, under 2.5% falls within the top ten clones.

From each donor, a roughly 2.6 ml peripheral blood sample was collected into PAXgene tubes and stored at -80 degrees C. Without T cell sorting, total RNA was isolated from whole blood using the PAXgene blood miRNA kit on an automated QIAcube. Deep TCRalpha and TCRbeta repertoire profiling with unique molecular barcoding was performed on peripheral blood of monozygotic twin pairs concordant or discordant for inflammatory bowel disease. Smoking habits were recorded for all twin pairs, and individuals were classified as current, former or never smokers. This sample is part of a study of monozygotic twins with inflammatory bowel disease (dated by TCRdb to between 2017 and 2020). Regarding the complete study: The complete study included about 30 monozygotic twin pairs: 19 IBD-discordant Danish pairs and nine German pairs, of which four were IBD-concordant and five were IBD-discordant. Within discordant pairs, disease-associated traits were sought mainly by comparing IBD patients with their genetically identical healthy co-twins. Each individual had, on average, about 151 000 unique TCRalpha sequences and 181 000 unique TCRbeta sequences available for analysis.

The CDR3 numbers 17 residues from cysteine through phenylalanine. No DNA was logged. CDR1 and CDR2 (MNHEY, SMNVEV) derive from the germline V gene (reference sequence). Broader findings and caveats from the paper: Different T cell subtypes could not be distinguished in the analysis. Repertoire similarity did not differ between concordant and discordant twins, which could be due to limited statistical power. Compared with healthy twins, IBD patients had fewer clonotypes in common with other individuals, a difference most pronounced in patients showing signs of disease activity. Differing immunosuppressive treatments among patients may have added background noise and inter-individual variability to the repertoires. Measured by the inverse Simpson index, TCRbeta repertoire diversity was lower in IBD patients than in their healthy co-twins. No single strong signal or clonotype linked to IBD turned up in the results, so the idea that one exists was not supported.

This clonotype was sampled from a human donor with ulcerative colitis or Crohn's disease, or a healthy co-twin of an affected twin (not recorded which). Sequenced material: blood. The rearranged segments are TRBV27 and TRBJ2-6. This receptor carries the CDR3 CASSLLKQFLGANVLTF.